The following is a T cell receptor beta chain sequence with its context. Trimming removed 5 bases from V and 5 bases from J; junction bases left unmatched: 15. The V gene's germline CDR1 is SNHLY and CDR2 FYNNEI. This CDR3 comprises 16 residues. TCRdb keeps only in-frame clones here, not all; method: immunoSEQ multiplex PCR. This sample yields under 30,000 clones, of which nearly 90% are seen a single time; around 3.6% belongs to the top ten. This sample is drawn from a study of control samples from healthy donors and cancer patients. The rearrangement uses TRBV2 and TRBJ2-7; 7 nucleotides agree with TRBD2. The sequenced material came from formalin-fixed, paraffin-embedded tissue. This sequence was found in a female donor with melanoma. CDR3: CASSSPGGRIRDEQYF. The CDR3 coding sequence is TGTGCCAGCAGTTCCCCCGGGGGGAGGATTCGGGACGAGCAGTACTTC.